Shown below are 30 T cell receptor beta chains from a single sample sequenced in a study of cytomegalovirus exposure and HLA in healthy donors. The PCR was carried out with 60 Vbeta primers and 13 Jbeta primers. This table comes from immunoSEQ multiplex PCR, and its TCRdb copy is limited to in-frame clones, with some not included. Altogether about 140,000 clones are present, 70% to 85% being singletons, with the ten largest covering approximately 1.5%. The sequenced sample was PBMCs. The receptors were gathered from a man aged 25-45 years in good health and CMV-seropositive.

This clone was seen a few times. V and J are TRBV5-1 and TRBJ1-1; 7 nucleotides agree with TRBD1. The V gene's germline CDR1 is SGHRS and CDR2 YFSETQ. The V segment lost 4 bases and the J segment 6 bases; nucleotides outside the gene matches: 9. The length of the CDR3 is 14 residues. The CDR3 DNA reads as TGCGCCAGCAGCGTGATACAGGGGATCTCTGAAGCTTTCTTT. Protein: CASSVIQGISEAFF. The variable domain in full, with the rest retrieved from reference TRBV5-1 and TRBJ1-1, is KAGVTQTPRYLIKTRGQQVTLSCSPISGHRSVSWYQQTPGQGLQFLFEYFSETQRNKGNFPGRFSGRQFSNSRSEMNVSTLELGDSALYLCASSVIQGISEAFFGQGTRLTVV.

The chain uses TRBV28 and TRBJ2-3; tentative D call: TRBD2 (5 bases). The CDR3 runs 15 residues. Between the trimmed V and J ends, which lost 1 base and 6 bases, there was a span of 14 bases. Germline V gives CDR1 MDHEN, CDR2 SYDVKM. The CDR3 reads CASSLYRGFKDTQYF. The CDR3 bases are TGTGCCAGCAGTTTATATCGGGGTTTTAAGGATACGCAGTATTTT. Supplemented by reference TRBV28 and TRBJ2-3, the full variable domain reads DVKVTQSSRYLVKRTGEKVFLECVQDMDHENMFWYRQDPGLGLRLIYFSYDVKMKEKGDIPEGYSVSREKKERFSLILESASTNQTSMYLCASSLYRGFKDTQYFGPGTRLTVL.

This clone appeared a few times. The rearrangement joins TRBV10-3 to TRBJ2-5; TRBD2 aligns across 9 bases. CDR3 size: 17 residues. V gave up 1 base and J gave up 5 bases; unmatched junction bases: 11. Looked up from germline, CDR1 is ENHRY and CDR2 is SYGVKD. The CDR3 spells CAISEWGGGGADETQYF. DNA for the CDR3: TGTGCCATCAGTGAGTGGGGAGGCGGGGGGGCAGACGAGACCCAGTACTTC.

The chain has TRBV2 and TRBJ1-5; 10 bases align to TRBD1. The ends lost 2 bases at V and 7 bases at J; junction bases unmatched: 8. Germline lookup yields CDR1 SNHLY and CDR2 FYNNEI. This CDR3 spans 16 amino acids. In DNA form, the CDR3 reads TGTGCCAGCAGTGAAAGCGGGACAGGGGTGGGACAGCCCCAGCATTTT. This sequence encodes CASSESGTGVGQPQHF.

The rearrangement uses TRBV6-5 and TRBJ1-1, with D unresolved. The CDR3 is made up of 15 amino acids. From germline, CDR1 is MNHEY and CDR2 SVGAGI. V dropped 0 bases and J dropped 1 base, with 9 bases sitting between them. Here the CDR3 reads CASSYSWGGNTEAFF. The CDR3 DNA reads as TGTGCCAGCAGTTACTCTTGGGGAGGGAACACTGAAGCTTTCTTT.

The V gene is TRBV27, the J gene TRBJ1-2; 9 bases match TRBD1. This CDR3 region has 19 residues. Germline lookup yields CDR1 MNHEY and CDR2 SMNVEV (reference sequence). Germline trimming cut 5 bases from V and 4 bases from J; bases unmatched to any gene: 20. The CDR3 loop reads CASSPITRDREFEGYGYTF. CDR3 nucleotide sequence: TGTGCCAGCAGTCCCATCACCCGGGACAGGGAGTTTGAGGGCTATGGCTACACCTTC.

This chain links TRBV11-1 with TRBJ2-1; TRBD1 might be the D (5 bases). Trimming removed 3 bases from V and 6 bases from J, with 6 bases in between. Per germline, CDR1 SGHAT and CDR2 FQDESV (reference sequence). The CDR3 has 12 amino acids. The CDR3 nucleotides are TGTGCCAGCAGCTTGCAGGGCAATGAGCAGTTCTTC. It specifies CASSLQGNEQFF.

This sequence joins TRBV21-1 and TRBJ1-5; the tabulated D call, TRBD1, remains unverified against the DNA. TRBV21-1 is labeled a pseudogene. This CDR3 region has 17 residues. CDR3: CASSKGTLKRENQPQHF. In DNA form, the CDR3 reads TGTGCCAGCAGCAAAGGGACATTAAAGCGCGAGAATCAGCCCCAGCATTTT.

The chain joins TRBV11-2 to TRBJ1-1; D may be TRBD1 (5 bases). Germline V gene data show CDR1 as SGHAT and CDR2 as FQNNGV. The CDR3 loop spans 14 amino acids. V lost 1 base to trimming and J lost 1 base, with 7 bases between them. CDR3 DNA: TGTGCCAGCAGCTTAGTGGGGGGGAACACTGAAGCTTTCTTT. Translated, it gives CASSLVGGNTEAFF.

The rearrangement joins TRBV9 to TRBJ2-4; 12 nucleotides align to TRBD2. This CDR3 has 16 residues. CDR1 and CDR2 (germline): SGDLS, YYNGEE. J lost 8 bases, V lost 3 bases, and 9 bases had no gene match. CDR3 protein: CASSDRLAGVSDIQYF. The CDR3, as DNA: TGTGCCAGCAGCGACCGACTAGCGGGAGTGTCGGACATTCAGTACTTC.

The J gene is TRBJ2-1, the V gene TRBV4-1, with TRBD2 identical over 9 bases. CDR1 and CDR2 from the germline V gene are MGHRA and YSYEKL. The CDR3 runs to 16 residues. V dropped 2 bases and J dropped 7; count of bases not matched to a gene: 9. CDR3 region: CASSQSPSGTANEQFF. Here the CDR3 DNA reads TGCGCCAGCAGCCAAAGCCCTAGCGGGACGGCTAATGAGCAGTTCTTC.

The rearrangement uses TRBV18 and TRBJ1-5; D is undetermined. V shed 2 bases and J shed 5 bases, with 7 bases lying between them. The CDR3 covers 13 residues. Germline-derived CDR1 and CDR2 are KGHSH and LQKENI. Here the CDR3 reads CASSPTRYQPQHF. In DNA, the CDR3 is TGTGCCAGCTCACCAACGCGGTATCAGCCCCAGCATTTT.

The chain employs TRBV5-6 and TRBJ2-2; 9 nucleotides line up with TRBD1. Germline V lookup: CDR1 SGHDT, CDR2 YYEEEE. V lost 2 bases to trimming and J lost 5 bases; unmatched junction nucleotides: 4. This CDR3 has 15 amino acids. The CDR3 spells CASSLTGGGTGELFF. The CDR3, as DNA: TGTGCCAGCAGCTTAACAGGGGGCGGAACCGGGGAGCTGTTTTTT.

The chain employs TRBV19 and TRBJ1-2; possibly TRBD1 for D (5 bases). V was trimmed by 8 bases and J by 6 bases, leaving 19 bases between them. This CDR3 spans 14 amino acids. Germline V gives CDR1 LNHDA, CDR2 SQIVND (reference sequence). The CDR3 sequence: CASQEGEGFDGYTF. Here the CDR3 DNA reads TGTGCCAGTCAGGAAGGGGAGGGGTTCGATGGCTACACCTTC.

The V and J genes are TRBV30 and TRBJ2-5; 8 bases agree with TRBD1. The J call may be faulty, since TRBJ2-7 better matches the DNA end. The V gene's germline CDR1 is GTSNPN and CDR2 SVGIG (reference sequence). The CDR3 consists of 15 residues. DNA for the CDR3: TGTGCCTGGAGGCTCAGGGGGCGCGGATCCTACGAGCAGTACTTC. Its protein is CAWRLRGRGSYEQYF.

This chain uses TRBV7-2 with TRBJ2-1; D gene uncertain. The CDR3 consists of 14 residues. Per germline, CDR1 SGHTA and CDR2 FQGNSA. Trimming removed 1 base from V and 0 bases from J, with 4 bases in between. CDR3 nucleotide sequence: TGTGCCAGCAGCTTAGGGAGCTCCTACAATGAGCAGTTCTTC. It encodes CASSLGSSYNEQFF.

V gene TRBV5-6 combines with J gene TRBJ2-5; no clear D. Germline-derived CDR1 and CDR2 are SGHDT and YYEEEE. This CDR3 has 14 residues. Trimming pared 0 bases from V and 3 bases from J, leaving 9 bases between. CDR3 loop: CASSLVLEKETQYF. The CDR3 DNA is TGTGCCAGCAGCTTGGTTCTGGAGAAAGAGACCCAGTACTTC.

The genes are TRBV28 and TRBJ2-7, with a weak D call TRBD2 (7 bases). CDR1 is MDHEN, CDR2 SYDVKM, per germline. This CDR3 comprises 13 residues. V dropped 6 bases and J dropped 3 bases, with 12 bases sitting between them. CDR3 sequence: CASRTGGSYEQYF. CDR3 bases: TGTGCCAGCAGGACAGGCGGGAGCTACGAGCAGTACTTC. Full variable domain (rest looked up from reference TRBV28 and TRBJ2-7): DVKVTQSSRYLVKRTGEKVFLECVQDMDHENMFWYRQDPGLGLRLIYFSYDVKMKEKGDIPEGYSVSREKKERFSLILESASTNQTSMYLCASRTGGSYEQYFGPGTRLTVT.

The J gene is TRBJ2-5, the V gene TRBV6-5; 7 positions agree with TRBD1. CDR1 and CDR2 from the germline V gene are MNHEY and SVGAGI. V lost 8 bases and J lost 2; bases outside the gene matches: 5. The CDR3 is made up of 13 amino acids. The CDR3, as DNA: TGTGCCAGCGAAGGGGGCAGTCAAGAGACCCAGTACTTC. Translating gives CASEGGSQETQYF.

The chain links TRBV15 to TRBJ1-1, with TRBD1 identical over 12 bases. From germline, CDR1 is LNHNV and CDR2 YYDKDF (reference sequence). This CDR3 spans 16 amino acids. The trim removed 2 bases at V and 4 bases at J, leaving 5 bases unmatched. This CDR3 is CATSRTGQGASTEAFF. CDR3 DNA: TGTGCCACCAGCAGAACGGGACAGGGGGCTTCCACTGAAGCTTTCTTT.

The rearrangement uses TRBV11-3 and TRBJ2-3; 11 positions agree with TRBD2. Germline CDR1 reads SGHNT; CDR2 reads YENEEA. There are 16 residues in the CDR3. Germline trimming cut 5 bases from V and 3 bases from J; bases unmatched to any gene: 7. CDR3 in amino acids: CASSRRLAGTTDTQYF. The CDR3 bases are TGTGCCAGCAGCCGCCGACTAGCGGGAACAACAGATACGCAGTATTTT.

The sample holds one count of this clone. CDR3 nucleotides: TGTGCCAGCAGTGAACAGGCACGGACAGGGATATACGAGCAGTACTTC. Translation gives CASSEQARTGIYEQYF. The chain has TRBV6-1 and TRBJ2-7, with TRBD1 identical over 8 bases. Germline CDR1 reads MNHNS; CDR2 reads SASEGT. V gave up 2 bases and J gave up 4 bases; unmatched junction bases: 10. The CDR3 totals 16 residues.

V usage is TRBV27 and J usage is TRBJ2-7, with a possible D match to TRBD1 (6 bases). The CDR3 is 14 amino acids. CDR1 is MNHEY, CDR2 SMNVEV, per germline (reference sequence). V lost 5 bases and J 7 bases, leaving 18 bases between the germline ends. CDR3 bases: TGTGCCAGCAGTCCCGATACAGGGAACAGGGAGCAGTACTTC. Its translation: CASSPDTGNREQYF.

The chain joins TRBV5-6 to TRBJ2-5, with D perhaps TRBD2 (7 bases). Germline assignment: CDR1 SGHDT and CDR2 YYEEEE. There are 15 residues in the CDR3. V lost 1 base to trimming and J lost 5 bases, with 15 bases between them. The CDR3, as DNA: TGTGCCAGCAGCTTGTGGGGGGGCTTGTTGGAGACCCAGTACTTC. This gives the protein CASSLWGGLLETQYF. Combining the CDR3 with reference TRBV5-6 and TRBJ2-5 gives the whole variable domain DAGVTQSPTHLIKTRGQQVTLRCSPKSGHDTVSWYQQALGQGPQFIFQYYEEEERQRGNFPDRFSGHQFPNYSSELNVNALLLGDSALYLCASSLWGGLLETQYFGPGTRLLVL.

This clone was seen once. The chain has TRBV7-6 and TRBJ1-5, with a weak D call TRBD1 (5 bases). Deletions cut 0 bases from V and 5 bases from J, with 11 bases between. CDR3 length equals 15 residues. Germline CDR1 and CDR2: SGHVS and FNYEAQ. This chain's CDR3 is CASSLAQGWDQPQHF. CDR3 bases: TGTGCCAGCAGCTTAGCCCAGGGATGGGATCAGCCCCAGCATTTT.

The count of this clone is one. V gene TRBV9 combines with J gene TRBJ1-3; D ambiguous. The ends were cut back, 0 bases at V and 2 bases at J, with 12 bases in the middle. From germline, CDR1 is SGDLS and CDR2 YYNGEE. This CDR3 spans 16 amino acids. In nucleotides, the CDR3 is TGTGCCAGCAGCGTAGGAGAGTTACTAGCTGGAAACACCATATATTTT. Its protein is CASSVGELLAGNTIYF.

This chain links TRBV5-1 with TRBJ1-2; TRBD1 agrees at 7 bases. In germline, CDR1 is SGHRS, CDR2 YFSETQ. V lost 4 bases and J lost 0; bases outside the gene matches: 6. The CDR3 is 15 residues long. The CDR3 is CASSPGQVSNYGYTF. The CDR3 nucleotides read TGCGCCAGCAGCCCCGGACAGGTCTCTAACTATGGCTACACCTTC.

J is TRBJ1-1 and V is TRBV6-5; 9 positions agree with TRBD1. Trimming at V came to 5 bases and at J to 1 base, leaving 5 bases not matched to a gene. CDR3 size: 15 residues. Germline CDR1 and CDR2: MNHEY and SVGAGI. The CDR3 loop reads CASSTSDRGNTEAFF. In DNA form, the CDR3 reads TGTGCCAGCAGTACATCGGACAGGGGGAACACTGAAGCTTTCTTT.

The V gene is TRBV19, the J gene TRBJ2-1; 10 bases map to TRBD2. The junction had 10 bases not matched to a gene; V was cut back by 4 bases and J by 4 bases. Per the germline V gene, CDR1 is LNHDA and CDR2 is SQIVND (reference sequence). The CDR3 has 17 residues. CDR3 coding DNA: TGTGCCAGTAGTACTCCTCCGCTAGCGGGAGCTTACAATGAGCAGTTCTTC. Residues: CASSTPPLAGAYNEQFF. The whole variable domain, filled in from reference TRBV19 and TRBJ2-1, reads DGGITQSPKYLFRKEGQNVTLSCEQNLNHDAMYWYRQDPGQGLRLIYYSQIVNDFQKGDIAEGYSVSREKKESFPLTVTSAQKNPTAFYLCASSTPPLAGAYNEQFFGPGTRLTVL.

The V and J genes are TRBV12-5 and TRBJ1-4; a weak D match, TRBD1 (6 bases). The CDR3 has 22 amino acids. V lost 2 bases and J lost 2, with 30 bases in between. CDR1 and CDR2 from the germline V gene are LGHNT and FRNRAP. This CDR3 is CASGLSRGAGPRVSATNEKLFF. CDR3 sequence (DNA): TGTGCTAGTGGTTTGTCACGGGGGGCTGGACCCAGAGTCTCGGCGACTAATGAAAAACTGTTTTTT.